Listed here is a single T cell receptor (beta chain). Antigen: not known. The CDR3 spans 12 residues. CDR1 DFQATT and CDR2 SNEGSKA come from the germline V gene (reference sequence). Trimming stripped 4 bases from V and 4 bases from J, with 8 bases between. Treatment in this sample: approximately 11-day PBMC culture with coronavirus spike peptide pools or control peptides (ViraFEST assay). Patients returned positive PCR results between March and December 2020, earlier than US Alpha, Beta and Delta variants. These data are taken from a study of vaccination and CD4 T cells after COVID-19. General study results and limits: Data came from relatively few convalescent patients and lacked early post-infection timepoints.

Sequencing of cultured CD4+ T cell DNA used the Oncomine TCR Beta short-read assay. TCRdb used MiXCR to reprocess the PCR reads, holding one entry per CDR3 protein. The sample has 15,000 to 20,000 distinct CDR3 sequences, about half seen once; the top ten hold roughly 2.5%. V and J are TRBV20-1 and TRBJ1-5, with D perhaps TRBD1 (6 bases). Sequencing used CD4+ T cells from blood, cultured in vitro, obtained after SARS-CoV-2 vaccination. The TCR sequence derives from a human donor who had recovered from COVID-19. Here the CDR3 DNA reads TGCAGTGCTAAGGACAGTAATCAGCCCCAGCATTTT. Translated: CSAKDSNQPQHF.